The sequence of this TCR beta chain was determined in a study of cytomegalovirus exposure and HLA in healthy donors. Study-level results: Association of 16,951 TCR beta sequences with HLA alleles was found at 0.05 false discovery rate in a later analysis. The Asian-associated ancestry cluster reportedly had fewer N-insertions than the approximately 700-donor mean in a later analysis.

Primers for the PCR totalled 60 Vbeta and 13 Jbeta. Only in-frame clones appear in the TCRdb table, and some are missing; sequencing was by immunoSEQ multiplex PCR. The table includes approximately 140,000 clones, roughly 75% detected once. V lost 0 bases, J lost 1 base, and 7 bases stayed unmatched. CDR1 and CDR2 (germline): LNHDA, SQIVND (reference sequence). The CDR3 runs 17 residues. Comment on this clone: Its antigen is unknown.

The chain is built from TRBV19 and TRBJ2-3, with 7 bases matching TRBD2. The sample consisted of PBMCs. This receptor was obtained from a man aged 35 to 55 in good health and CMV-seropositive. The DNA for the CDR3 is TGTGCCAGTAGTATAGATGGGAGGGGATGGGGCACAGATACGCAGTATTTT. It translates to CASSIDGRGWGTDTQYF.